This T cell receptor (beta chain) appears in the sequencing data of a study of blood T cell repertoires in COVID-19. Only in-frame clones appear in the TCRdb table, and some are missing; sequencing was by immunoSEQ multiplex PCR. The repertoire holds approximately 230,000 clones, with roughly nine tenths as singletons. With 4 bases removed from V and 1 base from J, the gap between germline ends came to 5 bases. The CDR3 consists of 13 residues. Germline-derived CDR1 and CDR2 are MNHEY and SVGAGI. The receptor was derived from a man between 18 and 29 years old with active or convalescent COVID-19. The sequencing input was peripheral blood. This chain joins TRBV6-5 and TRBJ1-5; D call uncertain. The CDR3 nucleotides are TGTGCCAGCAGTTTACAGAGCAATCAGCCCCAGCATTTT. Protein: CASSLQSNQPQHF.